A single TCR beta chain is shown here with its context. Its antigen is unidentified. The sample is drawn from a study of CXCR3-negative and CXCR3-positive naive CD8 T cells. Study-wide background: Each library gave roughly 1.6 +/- 0.3 million of approximately 140 million TRB reads. Findings and limits, study-wide: Between one naive subset and the other, surface CD5 was comparable, and TCR strength was inferred from TRB CDR3 properties. Both of the naive subsets showed about the same high diversity, but memory CD8+ cells had much less. Whereas memory cells differed, naive CXCR3-negative and CXCR3-positive cells shared similar TRBV-TRBJ usage.

This CDR3 is built from 14 residues. Germline V lookup: CDR1 SGHAT, CDR2 FQNNGV. The study made its TRB cDNA libraries by 5' RACE, adding UMI labels. TCRdb re-called the 5' RACE reads; every CDR3 protein appears as one record, without DNA. Recorded for this sample: about 38,000 distinct CDR3 sequences. The rearrangement joins TRBV11-2 to TRBJ2-5. The clonotype comes from a human donor in good health. Some clones in this sample may be carry-over from other donors' samples. What was sequenced was memory CD8+ T cells from blood. This CDR3 reads CASRPMAVQETQYF.